This TCR beta chain was obtained from a study of T cell responses to AZD1222 COVID-19 vaccine. CDR3 length: 14 residues. Germline lookup yields CDR1 SGHRS and CDR2 YFSETQ. Germline trimming cut 1 base from V and 6 bases from J; bases unmatched to any gene: 5. Concerning this clone itself: Its specificity is not known.

Study observations and caveats: Baseline serostatus was positive in only a handful of AZD1222 recipients.

Sequencing used immunoSEQ multiplex PCR; TCRdb keeps in-frame clones, though not all of them. This table has more than 85,000 clones, roughly 93% appearing once. The clonotype comes from an adult who received the AZD1222 COVID-19 vaccine. The sequenced sample was peripheral blood, obtained 28 days after the second AZD1222 dose. The chain employs TRBV5-1 and TRBJ1-1; 8 nucleotides agree with TRBD1. The CDR3 region is CASSLTGTGPEAFF. DNA for the CDR3: TGCGCCAGCAGCTTGACTGGGACAGGCCCTGAAGCTTTCTTT. The variable domain in full, completed from reference TRBV5-1 and TRBJ1-1, reads KAGVTQTPRYLIKTRGQQVTLSCSPISGHRSVSWYQQTPGQGLQFLFEYFSETQRNKGNFPGRFSGRQFSNSRSEMNVSTLELGDSALYLCASSLTGTGPEAFFGQGTRLTVV.